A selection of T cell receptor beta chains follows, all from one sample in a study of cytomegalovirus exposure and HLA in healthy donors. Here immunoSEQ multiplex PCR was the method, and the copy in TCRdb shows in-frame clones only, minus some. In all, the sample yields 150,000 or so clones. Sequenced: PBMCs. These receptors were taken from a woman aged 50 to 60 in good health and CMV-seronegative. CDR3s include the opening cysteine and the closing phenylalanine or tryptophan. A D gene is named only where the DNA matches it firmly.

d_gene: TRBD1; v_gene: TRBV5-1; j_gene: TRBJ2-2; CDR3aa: CASSFAQGTPGELFF; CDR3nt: TGCGCCAGCAGCTTTGCACAGGGGACGCCCGGGGAGCTGTTTTTT
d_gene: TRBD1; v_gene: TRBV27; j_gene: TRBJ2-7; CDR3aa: CASSNRYLLTGAYEQYF; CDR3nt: TGTGCCAGCAGTAATCGATATCTATTGACAGGGGCGTACGAGCAGTACTTC
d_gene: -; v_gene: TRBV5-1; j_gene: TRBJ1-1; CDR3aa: CASSLAGNTEAFF; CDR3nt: TGCGCCAGCAGCTTGGCCGGGAACACTGAAGCTTTCTTT
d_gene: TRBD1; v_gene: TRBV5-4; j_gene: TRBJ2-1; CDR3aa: CASSLATGQGTFSYNEQFF; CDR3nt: TGTGCCAGCAGCTTGGCCACAGGACAGGGGACATTCTCCTACAATGAGCAGTTCTTC
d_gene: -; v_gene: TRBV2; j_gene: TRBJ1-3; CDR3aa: CATTLGLNTIYF; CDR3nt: TGTGCCACCACCCTGGGCCTAAACACCATATATTTT
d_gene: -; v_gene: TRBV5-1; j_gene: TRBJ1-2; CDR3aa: CASSSGVYGYTF; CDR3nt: TGCGCCAGCAGTAGCGGGGTATATGGCTACACCTTC
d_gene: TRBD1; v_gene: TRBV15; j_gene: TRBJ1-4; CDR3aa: CATSSPWRGRSEKLFF; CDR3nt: TGTGCCACCAGCTCCCCTTGGAGGGGGCGCAGTGAAAAACTGTTTTTT
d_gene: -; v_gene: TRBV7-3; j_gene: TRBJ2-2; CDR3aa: CASSLTDRLAGELFF; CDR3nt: TGTGCCAGCAGCTTGACAGACAGGTTGGCCGGGGAGCTGTTTTTT
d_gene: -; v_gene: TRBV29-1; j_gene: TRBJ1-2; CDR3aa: CSVVGQGYGYTF; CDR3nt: TGCAGCGTTGTTGGGCAGGGTTACGGCTACACCTTC
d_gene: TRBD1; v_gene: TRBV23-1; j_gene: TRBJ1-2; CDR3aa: CASSQCFGYRGNYGYTF; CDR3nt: TGCGCCAGCAGTCAATGCTTTGGGTACAGGGGAAACTATGGCTACACCTTC
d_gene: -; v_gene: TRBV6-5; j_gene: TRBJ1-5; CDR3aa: CASSLQALGNQPQHF; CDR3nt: TGTGCCAGCAGTTTACAGGCCTTGGGGAATCAGCCCCAGCATTTT
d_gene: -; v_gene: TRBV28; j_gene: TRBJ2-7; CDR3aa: CASSSTTEPYEQYF; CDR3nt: TGTGCCAGCAGTTCGACCACGGAGCCCTACGAGCAGTACTTC
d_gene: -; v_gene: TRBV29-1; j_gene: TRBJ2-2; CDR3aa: CSVEIRVVGGELFF; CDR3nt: TGCAGCGTTGAAATCCGGGTCGTCGGCGGGGAGCTGTTTTTT
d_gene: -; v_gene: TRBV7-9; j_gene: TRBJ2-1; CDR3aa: CASSSHEDSNNEQFF; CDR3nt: TGTGCCAGCAGCTCCCACGAGGACAGTAACAATGAGCAGTTCTTC